The 16 T cell receptor beta chains below all came from one sample that was sequenced in a study of T cell responses to AZD1222 COVID-19 vaccine. Data came from immunoSEQ multiplex PCR; TCRdb stores just in-frame clones and leaves some out. The sample holds roughly 120,000 clones, 80% to 90% seen once. Sequenced here: peripheral blood, sampled on day 0 of AZD1222 vaccination. All receptors come from an adult in good health.

The chain couples TRBV18 to TRBJ1-2, with D possibly being TRBD1 (6 bases). Germline V gives CDR1 KGHSH, CDR2 LQKENI. The CDR3 loop spans 14 amino acids. V shed 1 base and J shed 4 bases, with 10 bases lying between them. As DNA, the CDR3 is TGTGCCAGCTCACCACACCCGGACAGCTATGGCTACACCTTC. Translation: CASSPHPDSYGYTF.

The chain has TRBV19 and TRBJ1-2; D possibly corresponds to TRBD1 (6 bases). The germline V and J ends were trimmed by 4 bases and 2 bases, with 11 bases remaining between them. Germline V gives CDR1 LNHDA, CDR2 SQIVND (reference sequence). This CDR3 is built from 14 residues. CDR3 region: CASSTGAGNYGYTF. The CDR3 coding sequence is TGTGCCAGTAGTACGGGGGCGGGGAACTATGGCTACACCTTC.

This rearrangement joins TRBV3-1 (or the pseudogene TRBV3-2) to TRBJ1-1; D is unclear. The CDR3 consists of 14 residues. Trimming removed 0 bases from V and 5 bases from J, with 10 bases in between. Germline V lookup: CDR1 LGHDT, CDR2 YNNKEL (reference sequence). The DNA of the CDR3 is TGTGCCAGCAGCCAAGACAGTACACATACTGAAGCTTTCTTT. It codes for CASSQDSTHTEAFF.

The chain has TRBV5-1 and TRBJ1-4; 7 bases map to TRBD1. This CDR3 contains 14 residues. The V and J ends lost 5 bases and 4 bases, in that order; junction bases with no gene match: 5. The germline V gene encodes CDR1 SGHRS and CDR2 YFSETQ. The CDR3 coding sequence is TGCGCCAGCAGATCAGGGGGAAGTAATGAAAAACTGTTTTTT. This gives the protein CASRSGGSNEKLFF.

J is TRBJ1-6 and V is TRBV5-1; no definite D call. CDR3 length: 15 amino acids. In germline, CDR1 is SGHRS, CDR2 YFSETQ. V lost 0 bases and J lost 10, with 14 bases in between. In DNA, the CDR3 is TGCGCCAGCAGCTTGGCGGCCAGCTCTGGCTCACCCCTCCACTTT. Translated, it gives CASSLAASSGSPLHF.

V usage is TRBV18 and J usage is TRBJ2-5; 12 bases are a match to TRBD2. From germline, CDR1 is KGHSH and CDR2 LQKENI. The CDR3 spans 16 residues. The V and J ends lost 0 bases and 4 bases, in that order; junction bases with no gene match: 3. The CDR3 DNA follows: TGTGCCAGCTCACCACCGACTAGCGGGAGAGGAGAGACCCAGTACTTC. It codes for CASSPPTSGRGETQYF.

Only one count was recorded for this clone. CDR3 coding DNA: TGTGCCAGCAGCCTTCGGACAGGGGCTGGGGACACTGAAGCTTTCTTT. Encoded protein: CASSLRTGAGDTEAFF. The chain employs TRBV7-9 and TRBJ1-1, with 9 bases fitting TRBD1. V shed 5 bases, J shed 3 bases, and the junction held 10 bases outside the gene matches. The CDR3 is 16 residues long. Germline CDR1 SEHNR, CDR2 FQNEAQ (reference sequence).

The chain employs TRBV29-1 and TRBJ1-1, with TRBD1 matching over 10 bases. Germline V gene sequence: CDR1 SQVTM, CDR2 ANQGSEA. Trimming at V came to 5 bases and at J to 4 bases, leaving 10 bases not matched to a gene. The CDR3 loop spans 15 amino acids. In DNA form, the CDR3 reads TGCAGCGTTACCGGGACAGGGGAGTGGGGCACTGAAGCTTTCTTT. It translates to CSVTGTGEWGTEAFF. The variable domain in full, completed from reference TRBV29-1 and TRBJ1-1, reads SAVISQKPSRDICQRGTSLTIQCQVDSQVTMMFWYRQQPGQSLTLIATANQGSEATYESGFVIDKFPISRPNLTFSTLTVSNMSPEDSSIYLCSVTGTGEWGTEAFFGQGTRLTVV.

The gene calls are TRBV15 and TRBJ2-1; 7 nucleotides agree with TRBD2. The CDR3 is 16 residues long. Germline V gene sequence: CDR1 LNHNV, CDR2 YYDKDF (reference sequence). V was clipped by 7 bases and J by 0 bases; unmatched bases: 9. CDR3 nucleotide sequence: TGTGCCACCACCGCCCTAGCGGCCAGCTCCTACAATGAGCAGTTCTTC. Translated, it gives CATTALAASSYNEQFF.

This clone occurred once. V and J are TRBV5-4 and TRBJ2-7, with D maybe TRBD2 (6 bases). V was pared by 6 bases and J by 6 bases, with 19 bases between. The CDR3 spans 14 residues. Per the germline V gene, CDR1 is SGHNT and CDR2 is YYREEE (reference sequence). CDR3 sequence: CASTPAGGKGEQYF. In nucleotides, the CDR3 is TGTGCCAGCACACCCGCCGGGGGTAAGGGCGAGCAGTACTTC. Full variable domain (remainder filled in from reference TRBV5-4 and TRBJ2-7): ETGVTQSPTHLIKTRGQQVTLRCSSQSGHNTVSWYQQALGQGPQFIFQYYREEENGRGNFPPRFSGLQFPNYSSELNVNALELDDSALYLCASTPAGGKGEQYFGPGTRLTVT.

This clone was observed once. V and J are TRBV30 and TRBJ1-1, with TRBD1 identical over 8 bases. Germline CDR1 reads GTSNPN; CDR2 reads SVGIG (reference sequence). Trimming removed 0 bases from V and 5 bases from J; junction bases left unmatched: 5. The CDR3 spans 14 residues. This CDR3 reads CAWSVWTGKTEAFF. Here the CDR3 DNA reads TGTGCCTGGAGTGTCTGGACAGGGAAGACTGAAGCTTTCTTT. Together with reference TRBV30 and TRBJ1-1, the CDR3 gives the full variable domain: SQTIHQWPATLVQPVGSPLSLECTVEGTSNPNLYWYRQAAGRGLQLLFYSVGIGQISSEVPQNLSASRPQDRQFILSSKKLLLSDSGFYLCAWSVWTGKTEAFFGQGTRLTVV.

The genes are TRBV18 and TRBJ2-5; the match to TRBD1 covers 7 bases. The CDR3 is 16 amino acids. Germline CDR1 is KGHSH and CDR2 is LQKENI. V was clipped by 1 base and J by 5 bases; unmatched bases: 10. The CDR3 region is CASSPLVSGGSETQYF. The CDR3 region has the DNA TGTGCCAGCTCACCACTGGTGTCAGGGGGTAGTGAGACCCAGTACTTC.

The rearrangement uses TRBV3-1 (or the pseudogene TRBV3-2) and TRBJ1-2, with D possibly TRBD1 on 5 matching bases. This CDR3 region has 14 residues. The V gene's germline CDR1 is LGHDT and CDR2 YNNKEL (reference sequence). Trimming left V 4 bases short and J 4 bases short, with 13 bases between. The CDR3 sequence: CASSPQGVGYGYTF. CDR3 bases: TGTGCCAGCAGCCCGCAGGGAGTAGGCTATGGCTACACCTTC.

The V and J genes are TRBV11-2 and TRBJ1-1; weak D call: TRBD1 (6 bases). The germline V and J ends were trimmed by 5 bases and 0 bases, with 10 bases remaining between them. The germline V gene encodes CDR1 SGHAT and CDR2 FQNNGV. The CDR3 has 14 amino acids. The chain's CDR3 is CASSPGQLNTEAFF. CDR3 in DNA: TGTGCCAGCAGCCCCGGACAGCTGAACACTGAAGCTTTCTTT.

The chain links TRBV3-1 (or the pseudogene TRBV3-2) to TRBJ1-4; no clear D. The V and J ends lost 1 base and 2 bases respectively, with 2 bases between them. The germline gives CDR1 LGHDT, CDR2 YNNKEL (reference sequence). The length of the CDR3 is 13 residues. The CDR3: CASSQVTNEKLFF. In DNA form, the CDR3 reads TGTGCCAGCAGCCAAGTGACTAATGAAAAACTGTTTTTT.

The chain combines TRBV18 with TRBJ2-7, with 9 bases fitting TRBD2. This CDR3 has 14 amino acids. V gave up 6 bases and J gave up 0 bases; unmatched junction bases: 3. The V gene's germline CDR1 is KGHSH and CDR2 LQKENI. CDR3 residues: CASSPRGGSYEQYF. The CDR3 nucleotides are TGTGCCAGCTCCCCGCGGGGGGGCTCCTACGAGCAGTACTTC.